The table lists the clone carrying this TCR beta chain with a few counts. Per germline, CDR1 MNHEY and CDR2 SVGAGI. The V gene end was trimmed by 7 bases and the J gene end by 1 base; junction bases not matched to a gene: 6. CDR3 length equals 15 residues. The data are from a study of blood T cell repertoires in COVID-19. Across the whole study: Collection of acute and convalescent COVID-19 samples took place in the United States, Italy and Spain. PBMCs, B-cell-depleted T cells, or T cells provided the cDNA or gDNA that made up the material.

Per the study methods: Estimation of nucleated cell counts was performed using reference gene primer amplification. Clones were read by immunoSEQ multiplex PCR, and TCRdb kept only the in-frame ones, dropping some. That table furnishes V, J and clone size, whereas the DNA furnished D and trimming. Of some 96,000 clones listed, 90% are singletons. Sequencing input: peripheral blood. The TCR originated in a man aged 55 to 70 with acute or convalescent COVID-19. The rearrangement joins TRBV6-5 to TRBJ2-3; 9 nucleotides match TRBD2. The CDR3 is CASTIGLARTDTQYF. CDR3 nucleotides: TGTGCCAGCACCATAGGACTAGCGCGCACAGATACGCAGTATTTT.